The clone carrying this T cell receptor beta chain was seen ten or more times. The sample originates from a study of CD8 T cells in ankylosing spondylitis. TCRdb independently ran MiXCR on the 5' RACE reads; one entry per CDR3 protein. The sample shows around 130,000 distinct CDR3 sequences, about 6.5% of them seen only once. The germline gives CDR1 SGHRS, CDR2 YFSETQ. This CDR3 has 19 amino acids. With V trimmed by 3 bases and J by 3 bases, 14 bases remained unmatched. This chain joins TRBV5-1 and TRBJ2-2; TRBD2 matches at 10 bases. The sample taken for sequencing was blood, either unsorted or a sorted T cell fraction (not recorded which). This clonotype originated in a male donor with ankylosing spondylitis or in good health (not recorded which). The chain's CDR3 is CASSYLAGALGPHTGELFF. Here the CDR3 DNA reads TGCGCCAGCAGCTACCTAGCGGGGGCTTTAGGACCCCACACCGGGGAGCTGTTTTTT.